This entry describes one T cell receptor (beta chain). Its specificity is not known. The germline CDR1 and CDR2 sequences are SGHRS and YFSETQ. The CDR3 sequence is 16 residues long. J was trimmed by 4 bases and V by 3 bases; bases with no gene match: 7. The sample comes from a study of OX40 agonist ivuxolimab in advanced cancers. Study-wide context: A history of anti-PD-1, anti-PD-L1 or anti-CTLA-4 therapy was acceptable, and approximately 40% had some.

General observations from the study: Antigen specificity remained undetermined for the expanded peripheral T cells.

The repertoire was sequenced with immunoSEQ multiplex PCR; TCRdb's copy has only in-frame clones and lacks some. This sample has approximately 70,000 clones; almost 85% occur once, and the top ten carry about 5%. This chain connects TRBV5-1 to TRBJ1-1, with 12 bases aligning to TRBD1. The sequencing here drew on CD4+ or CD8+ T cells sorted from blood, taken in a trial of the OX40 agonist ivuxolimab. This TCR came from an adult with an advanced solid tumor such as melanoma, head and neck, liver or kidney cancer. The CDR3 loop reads CASSSGTGGSGTEAFF. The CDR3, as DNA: TGCGCCAGCAGCTCCGGGACAGGGGGCTCGGGCACTGAAGCTTTCTTT.